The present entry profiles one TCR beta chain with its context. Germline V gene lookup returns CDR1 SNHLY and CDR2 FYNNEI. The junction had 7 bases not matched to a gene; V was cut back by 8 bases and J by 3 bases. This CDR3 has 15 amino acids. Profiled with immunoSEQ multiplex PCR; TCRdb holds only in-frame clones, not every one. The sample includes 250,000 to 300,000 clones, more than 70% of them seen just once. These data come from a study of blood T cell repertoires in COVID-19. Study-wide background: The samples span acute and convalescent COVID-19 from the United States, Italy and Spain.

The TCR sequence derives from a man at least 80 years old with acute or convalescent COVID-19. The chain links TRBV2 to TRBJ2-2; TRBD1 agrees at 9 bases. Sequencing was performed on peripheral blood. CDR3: CASLRQGVDTGELFF. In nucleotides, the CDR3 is TGTGCCAGCCTTAGACAGGGGGTTGACACCGGGGAGCTGTTTTTT.